This T cell receptor (beta chain) was sequenced during a study of CD8 T cells in Susac syndrome. The RNA, 0.5 to 1 ug, was put through reverse transcription using random hexamers. TCRdb independently ran MiXCR on the immunoSEQ multiplex PCR reads; one entry per CDR3 protein. The profile shows 80,000 to 90,000 distinct CDR3 sequences, approximately 95% of them singletons. Between the trimmed V and J ends, which lost 0 bases and 7 bases, there was a span of 6 bases. The germline V gene encodes CDR1 LGHDT and CDR2 YNNKEL (reference sequence). This CDR3 has 12 amino acids. Sequencing of TCR beta was carried out in blood CD8+ and CD4+ T cells. Both CD4+ and CD8+ T cells were negatively isolated, and TEMRA cells underwent FACS enrichment.

J is TRBJ1-2 and V is TRBV3-1; D uncertain. Sequencing input: CD8+ T cells from PBMCs. This sequence was found in a human donor with Susac syndrome. The CDR3 coding sequence is TGTGCCAGCAGCCAAGAGGGATCTGGCTACACCTTC. It encodes CASSQEGSGYTF.